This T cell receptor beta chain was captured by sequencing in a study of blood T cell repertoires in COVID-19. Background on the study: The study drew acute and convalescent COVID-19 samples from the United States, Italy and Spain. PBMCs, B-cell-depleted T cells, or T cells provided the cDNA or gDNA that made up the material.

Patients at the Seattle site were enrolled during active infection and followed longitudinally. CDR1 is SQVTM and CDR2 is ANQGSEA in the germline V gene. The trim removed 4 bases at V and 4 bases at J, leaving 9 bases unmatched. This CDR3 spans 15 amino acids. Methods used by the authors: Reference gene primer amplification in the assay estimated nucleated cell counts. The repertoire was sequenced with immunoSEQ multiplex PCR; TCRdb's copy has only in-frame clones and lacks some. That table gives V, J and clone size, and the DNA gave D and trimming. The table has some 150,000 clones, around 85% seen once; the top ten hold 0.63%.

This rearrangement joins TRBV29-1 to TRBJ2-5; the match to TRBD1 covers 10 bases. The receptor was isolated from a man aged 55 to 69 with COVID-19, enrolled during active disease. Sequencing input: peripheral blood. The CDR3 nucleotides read TGCAGCGTTGTTGACAGGGGGCTAATCGGAGAGACCCAGTACTTC. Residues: CSVVDRGLIGETQYF.